This note documents a single T cell receptor (beta chain) sequence. Its specificity is unknown. Trimming removed 2 bases from V and 9 bases from J, with 8 bases in between. The germline V gene encodes CDR1 MNHEY and CDR2 SVGEGT. The CDR3 covers 13 residues. Scientists amplified the TCR beta CDR3 regions from RNA transcripts. HTBI primers served in a first-round RT-PCR, which a second-round multiplex PCR followed. In TCRdb, the multiplex PCR reads were re-called with MiXCR into one record per CDR3 protein. The sample lists approximately 480,000 distinct CDR3 sequences; about 15% were seen once. This sample was included in a study of Graves' ophthalmopathy and Graves' hyperthyroidism. Findings of the study overall: Detected in blood as well were most expanded thyroid clonotypes with frequency above 0.001. Cross-validated, the 13-signature model showed 87.88%/81.08% sensitivity/specificity, and 80%/75% in the test set. Ophthalmopathy progression was predicted by the model at 70.59% sensitivity and approximately 72% specificity.

Among the exclusions were patients with other autoimmune diseases, uncontrolled infections, pregnancy or lactation. The sequence was obtained from a woman under 40 with Graves' ophthalmopathy. The sample was blood. The chain carries TRBV6-2 or TRBV6-3 and TRBJ1-6; TRBD1 might be the D (5 bases). The CDR3: CASSYHGTSPLHF. The CDR3, as DNA: TGTGCCAGCAGTTACCACGGGACTTCACCCCTCCACTTT.